These T cell receptor beta chains were read from a single sample in a study of blood T cell repertoires in COVID-19. Data came from immunoSEQ multiplex PCR; TCRdb stores just in-frame clones and leaves some out. The sample shows around 150,000 clones, under 90% of them seen only once. The specimen was PBMCs or T cells enriched from blood (not recorded which). All receptors come from a man in his fifties or sixties who had recovered from COVID-19. Each CDR3 is given with its conserved first and last residue.

V gene	J gene	CDR3 protein
TRBV27	TRBJ1-6	CASSRQGENSPLHF
TRBV2	TRBJ2-6	CASSDLTGFSGANVLTF
TRBV25-1	TRBJ1-5	CASSSDRGIYPQHF
TRBV7-9	TRBJ2-3	CASSTGQGHTDTQYF
TRBV9	TRBJ1-2	CASSPRQGASTNYGYTF
TRBV5-1	TRBJ2-2	CASSLAGIDTGELFF
TRBV9	TRBJ2-1	CASSVEGSGAFYNEQFF
TRBV6-1	TRBJ2-5	CASSEAKGQKETQYF
TRBV7-3	TRBJ2-3	CASSPRGGGTTTDTQYF
TRBV6-5	TRBJ2-1	CASSITQGDSQQFF
TRBV6-1	TRBJ1-1	CASSELRQEIEAFF
TRBV2	TRBJ1-5	CASSLRQGANNQPQHF
TRBV28	TRBJ2-7	CASSGSLAYEQYF
TRBV29-1	TRBJ1-4	CSVWTENEKLFF
TRBV6-1	TRBJ2-4	CASSEAQGLAGSKNIQYF
TRBV6-5	TRBJ1-2	CASGTQGGADGYTF
TRBV7-9	TRBJ2-1	CASSTGGGPYNEQFF
TRBV19	TRBJ1-5	CASSSRTGSNQPQHF
TRBV6-1	TRBJ1-5	CASSELGGGNQPQHF
TRBV5-8	TRBJ2-1	CASSLSRFNEQFF
TRBV19	TRBJ2-1	CASSPGTSGGLSNEQFF
TRBV9	TRBJ1-2	CASSVGTGYGYTF
TRBV7-3	TRBJ2-1	CASSLTSGVTNEQFF
TRBV10-2	TRBJ1-2	CASRKTGGGYTF
TRBV12-3/TRBV12-4	TRBJ2-1	CASSFRNEQFF
TRBV11-1	TRBJ2-5	CASSSALYRAGETQYF
TRBV7-3	TRBJ2-1	CASSLSGEQYNEQFF
TRBV18	TRBJ1-2	CASSAGQGRIDGYTF
TRBV7-9	TRBJ2-7	CASSTGQGTYEQYF
TRBV4-1	TRBJ1-2	CASSQDVQGVFYGYTF
TRBV4-2	TRBJ2-3	CASSQVGTSGVRADTQYF
TRBV5-6	TRBJ2-7	CASSLGFRGYEQYF
TRBV11-3	TRBJ1-6	CASSADRGYNSPLHF
TRBV7-9	TRBJ2-7	CASSPPRDRGYEQYF
TRBV30	TRBJ1-2	CAWSKFFRGRDGYTF
TRBV27	TRBJ2-7	CASSFLGDNYEQYF
TRBV19	TRBJ1-2	CASRHTGLDGYTF
TRBV15	TRBJ1-1	CATSRDRGQNTEAFF
TRBV6-5	TRBJ2-5	CASSYSSAGPQETQYF
TRBV6-2/TRBV6-3	TRBJ2-7	CASSYPPGVEEQYF
TRBV19	TRBJ1-2	CASSSPDRGHYGYTF
TRBV21-1	TRBJ2-7	CASSPPGQGHEQYF
TRBV19	TRBJ1-3	CASSTTPAGVSGNTIYF
TRBV7-6	TRBJ1-2	CASSPGTGQSYTF
TRBV5-4	TRBJ2-5	CASSQQETQYF
TRBV7-6	TRBJ2-5	CASSYSGRGYQETQYF
TRBV7-2	TRBJ2-7	CASSPVGPSTYEQYF
TRBV27	TRBJ1-3	CASSLLASGNTIYF
TRBV11-3	TRBJ1-2	CASSRQGLYGYTF
TRBV19	TRBJ1-5	CASSGTEYSNQPQHF
TRBV5-6	TRBJ1-2	CASSLGQGGYTF
TRBV7-2	TRBJ1-3	CASSLDRGRTGNTIYF
TRBV12-5	TRBJ2-3	CASGLGTDRATDTQYF
TRBV3-1/TRBV3-2	TRBJ2-5	CASSQVRLAVGETQYF
TRBV4-1	TRBJ1-4	CASSQDDRGATNEKLFF
TRBV6-5	TRBJ1-1	CASSYSLTGGFPEAFF
TRBV11-2	TRBJ2-3	CASSDVRGPGDTQYF
TRBV4-1	TRBJ1-4	CASSQDGGSATNEKLFF
TRBV7-9	TRBJ1-3	CASSLADRARTNTIYF
TRBV7-9	TRBJ1-1	CASSLGQGVRGTEAFF